One and the same sample provided the 14 T cell receptor beta chains below, sequenced in a study of control samples from healthy donors and cancer patients. Repertoires were generated with immunoSEQ multiplex PCR, while TCRdb's copy carries only in-frame clones and drops some. The sample has 120,000 or so clones, around 93% seen once; the top ten hold around 7.9%. Sequencing was done on a sample of blood. These receptors came from a man in his late teens or twenties in good health.

There are a few counts of this clone. This sequence joins TRBV10-3 and TRBJ2-5, with a possible D match to TRBD1 (5 bases). The CDR3 has 14 amino acids. Germline lookup yields CDR1 ENHRY and CDR2 SYGVKD. Trimming shortened V by 0 bases and J by 0 bases, and 5 bases separated the two germline ends. CDR3 in amino acids: CAISESRDQETQYF. CDR3 in DNA: TGTGCCATCAGTGAGTCCAGGGACCAAGAGACCCAGTACTTC.

This clone has more than one count but fewer than ten. The genes are TRBV11-3 and TRBJ2-3; TRBD2 aligns across 8 bases. The trim removed 0 bases at V and 9 bases at J, leaving 2 bases unmatched. CDR3 size: 13 residues. The germline V gene has CDR1 SGHNT and CDR2 YENEEA. CDR3 nucleotide sequence: TGTGCCAGCAGCTTAGATCCTAGCGGGACGCAGTATTTT. This translates into CASSLDPSGTQYF. The full variable domain, its missing parts supplied by reference TRBV11-3 and TRBJ2-3, is EAGVVQSPRYKIIEKKQPVAFWCNPISGHNTLYWYLQNLGQGPELLIRYENEEAVDDSQLPKDRFSAERLKGVDSTLKIQPAELGDSAVYLCASSLDPSGTQYFGPGTRLTVL.

CDR3 amino acids: CATSTQAGDGNQPQHF. The CDR3 DNA follows: TGTGCCACCAGCACACAGGCAGGGGATGGCAATCAGCCCCAGCATTTT. J is TRBJ1-5 and V is TRBV15; D is perhaps TRBD1 (6 bases). In germline, CDR1 is LNHNV, CDR2 YYDKDF (reference sequence). V lost 4 bases and J 2 bases, leaving 15 bases between the germline ends. This CDR3 contains 16 residues.

This chain connects TRBV7-9 to TRBJ1-4; TRBD1 aligns across 10 bases. The CDR3 runs to 17 residues. Per the germline V gene, CDR1 is SEHNR and CDR2 is FQNEAQ (reference sequence). V lost 4 bases to trimming and J lost 7 bases; unmatched junction nucleotides: 12. This chain's CDR3 is CASSSSTGGSGGEKLFF. As DNA, the CDR3 is TGTGCCAGCAGCTCTTCGACAGGGGGCTCCGGGGGTGAAAAACTGTTTTTT.

The chain employs TRBV2 and TRBJ2-7; 10 bases map to TRBD1. V lost 2 bases, J lost 3 bases, and 4 bases stayed unmatched. This CDR3 region has 15 residues. Germline CDR1 reads SNHLY; CDR2 reads FYNNEI. The CDR3: CASSEQGQGRYEQYF. The CDR3 DNA reads as TGTGCCAGCAGTGAACAGGGACAGGGGCGCTACGAGCAGTACTTC.

The chain recombines TRBV2 with TRBJ2-1; 7 bases agree with TRBD2. There are 12 residues in the CDR3. V gave up 10 bases and J gave up 6 bases; unmatched junction bases: 6. Germline CDR1 SNHLY, CDR2 FYNNEI. The CDR3 reads CATAGRRNEQFF. The CDR3 DNA reads TGTGCCACAGCGGGGCGTCGCAATGAGCAGTTCTTC.

The chain employs TRBV7-9 and TRBJ1-6; perhaps TRBD1 as D (5 bases). Deletions cut 0 bases from V and 8 bases from J, with 5 bases between. CDR1 and CDR2 (germline): SEHNR, FQNEAQ (reference sequence). CDR3 length: 13 residues. The CDR3 DNA is TGTGCCAGCAGCTTAGCCAGGGATTCACCCCTCCACTTT. This translates into CASSLARDSPLHF. The complete variable domain, with remaining parts taken from reference TRBV7-9 and TRBJ1-6, reads DTGVSQNPRHKITKRGQNVTFRCDPISEHNRLYWYRQTLGQGPEFLTYFQNEAQLEKSRLLSDRFSAERPKGSFSTLEIQRTEQGDSAMYLCASSLARDSPLHFGNGTRLTVT.

The chain combines TRBV6-6 with TRBJ1-1; tentatively, D is TRBD1 (5 bases). The V and J ends lost 5 bases and 2 bases respectively, with 12 bases between them. This CDR3 has 14 residues. CDR1 MNHNY and CDR2 SVGAGI come from the germline V gene (reference sequence). For the CDR3, the DNA is TGTGCCAGCAGTACCGGGACCTTCAACACTGAAGCTTTCTTT. Translation: CASSTGTFNTEAFF.

This chain joins TRBV4-1 and TRBJ1-1, with 7 bases lining up with TRBD1. This CDR3 has 15 amino acids. Per the germline V gene, CDR1 is MGHRA and CDR2 is YSYEKL. The J segment lost 4 bases and the V segment lost 1 base, leaving 6 bases of the junction unmatched. CDR3 protein: CASSQGEGGLTEAFF. DNA of the CDR3: TGCGCCAGCAGCCAAGGGGAAGGGGGCCTCACTGAAGCTTTCTTT.

The chain recombines TRBV11-2 with TRBJ1-1; TRBD1 matches at 10 bases. V gave up 4 bases and J gave up 7 bases; unmatched junction bases: 3. The CDR3 length is 13 residues. Germline V gene lookup returns CDR1 SGHAT and CDR2 FQNNGV. The CDR3 DNA reads TGTGCCAGCAGCTCGGACAGGGGGATTGAAGCTTTCTTT. The encoded protein is CASSSDRGIEAFF. Combining the CDR3 with reference TRBV11-2 and TRBJ1-1 gives the whole variable domain EAGVAQSPRYKIIEKRQSVAFWCNPISGHATLYWYQQILGQGPKLLIQFQNNGVVDDSQLPKDRFSAERLKGVDSTLKIQPAKLEDSAVYLCASSSDRGIEAFFGQGTRLTVV.

The rearrangement uses TRBV7-3 and TRBJ2-1; no clear D gene. Germline loops: CDR1 SGHTA, CDR2 FQGTGA. V was cut by 2 bases and J by 8 bases, with 13 bases left in between. The CDR3 covers 14 residues. CDR3 nucleotides: TGTGCCAGCAGCTTAGGGTTTCAGTCGGATGAGCAGTTCTTC. This sequence encodes CASSLGFQSDEQFF.

V gene TRBV2 combines with J gene TRBJ1-4; D remains ambiguous. V was cut by 6 bases and J by 0 bases, with 8 bases left in between. This CDR3 spans 14 amino acids. The germline V gene has CDR1 SNHLY and CDR2 FYNNEI. The CDR3 reads CASRTDATNEKLFF. CDR3 nucleotide sequence: TGTGCCAGCAGGACGGATGCAACTAATGAAAAACTGTTTTTT.

The chain couples TRBV5-6 to TRBJ1-3, with 7 bases that match TRBD1. The germline CDR1 and CDR2 sequences are SGHDT and YYEEEE. Trimming cost V 2 bases and J 0 bases; bases outside gene matches: 5. The CDR3 totals 16 residues. The CDR3 loop reads CASSFGTALSGNTIYF. The CDR3 bases are TGTGCCAGCAGCTTTGGGACAGCTCTCTCTGGAAACACCATATATTTT. The whole variable domain, remainder taken from reference TRBV5-6 and TRBJ1-3, is DAGVTQSPTHLIKTRGQQVTLRCSPKSGHDTVSWYQQALGQGPQFIFQYYEEEERQRGNFPDRFSGHQFPNYSSELNVNALLLGDSALYLCASSFGTALSGNTIYFGEGSWLTVV.

This chain uses TRBV29-1 with TRBJ2-3; 7 nucleotides agree with TRBD1. Germline V gene sequence: CDR1 SQVTM, CDR2 ANQGSEA. The trim removed 6 bases at V and 0 bases at J, leaving 9 bases unmatched. The CDR3 consists of 15 residues. CDR3 sequence (DNA): TGCAGCGTACCCACGACAGGGTCTAGCACAGATACGCAGTATTTT. Translation: CSVPTTGSSTDTQYF.